Listed below are T cell receptor beta chains from one sample, sequenced in a study of technical replicates of blood from a handful of donors. The repertoire was sequenced with immunoSEQ multiplex PCR; TCRdb's copy has only in-frame clones and lacks some. The sample holds about 74,000 clones, under 97% seen once. The sample was T cells isolated from PBMCs. The source is a human donor in good health. Both conserved end residues are part of each CDR3. Each record gives: V gene, clone size, D gene, J gene, CDR3 protein, CDR3 DNA. A D gene is named only where the DNA matches it firmly. Expanded clones are given a class, and other clones once, few, many or no size at all.

v_gene: TRBV11-3; abundance: .; d_gene: TRBD1; j_gene: TRBJ2-7; CDR3aa: CASSTTGEGLEQYF; CDR3nt: TGTGCCAGCAGCACAACAGGGGAAGGTCTCGAGCAGTACTTC
v_gene: TRBV4-1; abundance: .; d_gene: TRBD2; j_gene: TRBJ2-1; CDR3aa: CASSHGTSGRNNEQFF; CDR3nt: TGCGCCAGCAGCCATGGGACTAGCGGGAGAAACAATGAGCAGTTCTTC
v_gene: TRBV28; abundance: once; d_gene: .; j_gene: TRBJ1-2; CDR3aa: CASTEPRRVNYGYTF; CDR3nt: TGTGCCAGCACCGAACCGAGGAGGGTTAACTATGGCTACACCTTC
v_gene: TRBV5-8; abundance: .; d_gene: .; j_gene: TRBJ2-7; CDR3aa: CASRTGSSYEQYF; CDR3nt: TGTGCCAGTCGGACTGGAAGCTCCTACGAGCAGTACTTC
v_gene: TRBV9; abundance: .; d_gene: .; j_gene: TRBJ2-5; CDR3aa: CASSVDWGGWETQYF; CDR3nt: TGTGCCAGCAGCGTAGATTGGGGAGGATGGGAGACCCAGTACTTC
v_gene: TRBV5-1; abundance: .; d_gene: TRBD2; j_gene: TRBJ2-1; CDR3aa: CASSLTSGNNEQFF; CDR3nt: TGCGCCAGCAGCCTGACTAGCGGGAACAATGAGCAGTTCTTC
v_gene: TRBV10-2; abundance: .; d_gene: TRBD2; j_gene: TRBJ2-7; CDR3aa: CASRLAGEYSEQYF; CDR3nt: TGCGCCAGCAGACTAGCGGGAGAATATTCCGAGCAGTACTTC
v_gene: TRBV11-2; abundance: once; d_gene: .; j_gene: TRBJ2-5; CDR3aa: CASSLATGASETQYF; CDR3nt: TGTGCCAGCAGCTTAGCGACAGGAGCCTCGGAGACCCAGTACTTC
v_gene: TRBV11-2; abundance: .; d_gene: .; j_gene: TRBJ2-7; CDR3aa: CASSLDPAAYEQYF; CDR3nt: TGTGCCAGCAGCTTAGACCCAGCGGCCTACGAGCAGTACTTC
v_gene: TRBV2; abundance: .; d_gene: .; j_gene: TRBJ2-1; CDR3aa: CATESKSSYNEQFF; CDR3nt: TGTGCCACCGAGTCGAAGAGCTCCTACAATGAGCAGTTCTTC
v_gene: TRBV7-2; abundance: .; d_gene: TRBD1; j_gene: TRBJ1-3; CDR3aa: CASSLGVPGGFGNTIYF; CDR3nt: TGTGCCAGCAGCTTAGGGGTCCCAGGGGGGTTTGGAAACACCATATATTTT
v_gene: TRBV6-5; abundance: .; d_gene: .; j_gene: TRBJ1-2; CDR3aa: CASSYSPGGDYTF; CDR3nt: TGTGCCAGCAGTTACTCCCCGGGGGGTGACTACACCTTC
v_gene: TRBV4-3; abundance: .; d_gene: TRBD1; j_gene: TRBJ2-7; CDR3aa: CASSQATGLTPYEQYF; CDR3nt: TGCGCCAGCAGCCAAGCGACAGGGCTTACGCCCTACGAGCAGTACTTC
v_gene: TRBV11-3; abundance: .; d_gene: TRBD2; j_gene: TRBJ2-7; CDR3aa: CASSPRGVLRSRDYEQYF; CDR3nt: TGTGCCAGCAGCCCCCGGGGGGTGCTTAGGTCGCGGGACTACGAGCAGTACTTC
v_gene: TRBV4-3; abundance: .; d_gene: TRBD2; j_gene: TRBJ2-1; CDR3aa: CASSQDPPTGGYNEQFF; CDR3nt: TGCGCCAGCAGCCAAGATCCCCCCACGGGGGGTTACAATGAGCAGTTCTTC
v_gene: TRBV7-3; abundance: .; d_gene: .; j_gene: TRBJ2-1; CDR3aa: CASSLTLGSHDEQFF; CDR3nt: TGTGCCAGCAGCTTAACGCTCGGGAGTCATGATGAGCAGTTCTTC
v_gene: TRBV10-3; abundance: .; d_gene: .; j_gene: TRBJ2-1; CDR3aa: CAIRDNAYNEQFF; CDR3nt: TGTGCCATCCGGGACAACGCGTACAATGAGCAGTTCTTC
v_gene: TRBV28; abundance: .; d_gene: TRBD2; j_gene: TRBJ2-3; CDR3aa: CASSVAGALDTQYF; CDR3nt: TGTGCCAGCAGTGTAGCGGGAGCTCTAGATACGCAGTATTTT
v_gene: TRBV4-1; abundance: .; d_gene: TRBD2; j_gene: TRBJ2-1; CDR3aa: CASSHPKAAGDYNEQFF; CDR3nt: TGCGCCAGCAGCCATCCAAAGGCAGCGGGAGACTACAATGAGCAGTTCTTC
v_gene: TRBV5-6; abundance: .; d_gene: TRBD1; j_gene: TRBJ1-5; CDR3aa: CASSYRDRVHQPQHF; CDR3nt: TGTGCCAGCAGCTACCGGGACAGGGTCCATCAGCCCCAGCATTTT
v_gene: TRBV5-1; abundance: .; d_gene: .; j_gene: TRBJ1-5; CDR3aa: CASSPEGVNQPQHF; CDR3nt: TGCGCCAGCAGCCCCGAGGGGGTCAATCAGCCCCAGCATTTT
v_gene: TRBV7-2; abundance: .; d_gene: TRBD2; j_gene: TRBJ2-5; CDR3aa: CASSSSGLAGETQYF; CDR3nt: TGTGCCAGCAGCTCCTCGGGACTAGCGGGAGAGACCCAGTACTTC
v_gene: TRBV29-1; abundance: .; d_gene: .; j_gene: TRBJ2-3; CDR3aa: CSVALQGYTQYF; CDR3nt: TGCAGCGTTGCGCTACAGGGTTATACGCAGTATTTT
v_gene: TRBV6-5; abundance: .; d_gene: .; j_gene: TRBJ2-1; CDR3aa: CASKTYNEQFF; CDR3nt: TGTGCCAGCAAGACATACAATGAGCAGTTCTTC
v_gene: TRBV7-3; abundance: .; d_gene: TRBD2; j_gene: TRBJ2-7; CDR3aa: CASSLLAGSSYEQYF; CDR3nt: TGTGCCAGCAGCCTACTAGCGGGCAGCTCCTACGAGCAGTACTTC
v_gene: TRBV14; abundance: .; d_gene: TRBD2; j_gene: TRBJ2-7; CDR3aa: CASSQGLAVSYEQYF; CDR3nt: TGTGCCAGCAGCCAAGGGCTAGCGGTATCCTACGAGCAGTACTTC
v_gene: TRBV14; abundance: .; d_gene: .; j_gene: TRBJ2-5; CDR3aa: CASSQEFRETQYF; CDR3nt: TGTGCCAGCAGCCAAGAATTCCGAGAGACCCAGTACTTC
v_gene: TRBV9; abundance: .; d_gene: TRBD2; j_gene: TRBJ2-3; CDR3aa: CASSIAGGTDTQYF; CDR3nt: TGTGCCAGCAGTATTGCGGGAGGCACAGATACGCAGTATTTT
v_gene: TRBV7-9; abundance: once; d_gene: .; j_gene: TRBJ2-3; CDR3aa: CASSSLGGGTDTQYF; CDR3nt: TGTGCCAGCAGCTCCCTAGGGGGGGGCACAGATACGCAGTATTTT
v_gene: TRBV2; abundance: .; d_gene: TRBD1; j_gene: TRBJ2-3; CDR3aa: CASSGTGGNTQYF; CDR3nt: TGTGCCAGCAGCGGGACAGGGGGAAATACGCAGTATTTT
v_gene: TRBV15; abundance: .; d_gene: TRBD2; j_gene: TRBJ2-3; CDR3aa: CATSRDRAGLAGIADTQYF; CDR3nt: TGTGCCACCAGCAGAGATCGAGCAGGACTAGCGGGAATTGCGGATACGCAGTATTTT
v_gene: TRBV20-1; abundance: .; d_gene: .; j_gene: TRBJ2-1; CDR3aa: CSASAREQFF; CDR3nt: TGCAGTGCTTCCGCCAGGGAGCAGTTCTTC
v_gene: TRBV9; abundance: once; d_gene: .; j_gene: TRBJ2-5; CDR3aa: CASSVVGGEIETQYF; CDR3nt: TGTGCCAGCAGCGTAGTAGGGGGAGAGATAGAGACCCAGTACTTC
v_gene: TRBV7-8; abundance: .; d_gene: TRBD2; j_gene: TRBJ2-7; CDR3aa: CASSLSTSGSSYEQYF; CDR3nt: TGTGCCAGCAGCTTATCCACTAGCGGGAGCTCCTACGAGCAGTACTTC
v_gene: TRBV15; abundance: .; d_gene: .; j_gene: TRBJ1-2; CDR3aa: CATSSHPVSFYGYTF; CDR3nt: TGTGCCACCAGCAGCCACCCGGTCTCCTTTTATGGCTACACCTTC
v_gene: TRBV7-2; abundance: .; d_gene: .; j_gene: TRBJ1-5; CDR3aa: CASSPRGGANQPQHF; CDR3nt: TGTGCCAGCAGTCCAAGAGGGGGGGCAAATCAGCCCCAGCATTTT
v_gene: TRBV11-3; abundance: .; d_gene: .; j_gene: TRBJ2-3; CDR3aa: CASSPVTNTQYF; CDR3nt: TGTGCCAGCAGCCCGGTGACAAATACGCAGTATTTT
v_gene: TRBV5-4; abundance: .; d_gene: TRBD2; j_gene: TRBJ2-7; CDR3aa: CASSLSAGGKGSRQYF; CDR3nt: TGTGCCAGCAGCTTGTCGGCGGGAGGAAAGGGTTCGCGGCAGTACTTC
v_gene: TRBV2; abundance: .; d_gene: TRBD2; j_gene: TRBJ2-5; CDR3aa: CASTLNGGQETQYF; CDR3nt: TGTGCCAGCACTCTTAACGGGGGGCAAGAGACCCAGTACTTC
v_gene: TRBV6-1; abundance: .; d_gene: .; j_gene: TRBJ1-1; CDR3aa: CASSDRWNTEAFF; CDR3nt: TGTGCCAGCAGTGACAGGTGGAACACTGAAGCTTTCTTT
v_gene: TRBV6-5; abundance: .; d_gene: .; j_gene: TRBJ2-2; CDR3aa: CASSYSGGAGELFF; CDR3nt: TGTGCCAGCAGTTACTCAGGGGGTGCCGGGGAGCTGTTTTTT
v_gene: TRBV6-1; abundance: .; d_gene: .; j_gene: TRBJ2-7; CDR3aa: CASSDFPGSGYEQYF; CDR3nt: TGTGCCAGCAGTGATTTCCCAGGGTCAGGGTACGAGCAGTACTTC
v_gene: TRBV5-1; abundance: .; d_gene: .; j_gene: TRBJ1-1; CDR3aa: CASSQQGGDTEAFF; CDR3nt: TGCGCCAGCAGCCAACAGGGAGGGGACACTGAAGCTTTCTTT
v_gene: TRBV30; abundance: .; d_gene: .; j_gene: TRBJ1-5; CDR3aa: CAWSQGPYQPQHF; CDR3nt: TGTGCCTGGAGTCAGGGGCCTTATCAGCCCCAGCATTTT